Sequencing of this T cell receptor (beta chain) was carried out in a study of vaccination effects on CD4 cells after COVID-19. The CDR3 totals 15 residues. CDR1 and CDR2 from the germline V gene are SEHNR and FQNEAQ (reference sequence). V was clipped by 4 bases and J by 4 bases, with 13 bases between them. In the case of this clone: Its specificity is not known.

Following culture for approximately 11 days, CD4+ T cells were isolated. TCRdb's copy holds only in-frame clones and misses some; the assay was immunoSEQ multiplex PCR. The profile shows 70,000 or so clones, roughly three quarters of them singletons. This sequence joins TRBV7-9 and TRBJ2-2, with D possibly matching TRBD2 (6 bases). The sequence was collected from a human donor who received a COVID-19 vaccine. Sequencing was performed on CD4+ T cells from PBMCs cultured without peptide, taken before COVID-19 vaccination. In nucleotides, the CDR3 is TGTGCCAGCAGCTCTCCGGGACTTCTCACCGGGGAGCTGTTTTTT. Protein product: CASSSPGLLTGELFF.